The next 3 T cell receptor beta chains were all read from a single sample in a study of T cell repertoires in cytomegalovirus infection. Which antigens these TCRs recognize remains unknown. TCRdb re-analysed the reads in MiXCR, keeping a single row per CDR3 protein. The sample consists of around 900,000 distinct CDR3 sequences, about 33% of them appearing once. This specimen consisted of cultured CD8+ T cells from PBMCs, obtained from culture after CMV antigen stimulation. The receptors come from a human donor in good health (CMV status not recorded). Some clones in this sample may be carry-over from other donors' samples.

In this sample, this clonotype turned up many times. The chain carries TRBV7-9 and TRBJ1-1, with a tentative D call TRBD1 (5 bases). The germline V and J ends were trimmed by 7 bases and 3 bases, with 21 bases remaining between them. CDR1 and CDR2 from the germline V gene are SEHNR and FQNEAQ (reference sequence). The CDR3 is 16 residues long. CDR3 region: CASTYGGGEWDTEAFF. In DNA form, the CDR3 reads TGTGCCAGCACCTACGGTGGGGGAGAGTGGGACACTGAAGCTTTCTTT. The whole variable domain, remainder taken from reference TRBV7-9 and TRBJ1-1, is DTGVSQNPRHKITKRGQNVTFRCDPISEHNRLYWYRQTLGQGPEFLTYFQNEAQLEKSRLLSDRFSAERPKGSFSTLEIQRTEQGDSAMYLCASTYGGGEWDTEAFFGQGTRLTVV.

As DNA, the CDR3 is TGCAGTGCTAGAGATCCGGAATCCTATAATTCACCCCTCCACTTT. Residues: CSARDPESYNSPLHF. The V gene is TRBV20-1, the J gene TRBJ1-6; D gene uncertain. Trimming stripped 0 bases from V and 1 base from J, with 7 bases between. Germline V gives CDR1 DFQATT, CDR2 SNEGSKA (reference sequence). The CDR3 consists of 15 residues.

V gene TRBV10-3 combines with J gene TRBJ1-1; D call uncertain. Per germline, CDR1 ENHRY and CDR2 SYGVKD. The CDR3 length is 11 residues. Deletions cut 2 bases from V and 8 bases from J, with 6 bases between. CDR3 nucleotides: TGTGCCATCAGTGAGAGTATCGAAGCTTTCTTT. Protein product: CAISESIEAFF.